What follows are 20 T cell receptor beta chains derived from one specimen sequenced in a study of identical twins. TCRdb ran MiXCR on the 5' RACE reads and lists one entry per CDR3 protein. The sample carries 1.5 million to 2 million distinct CDR3 sequences, under 35% recorded once. The sample taken for sequencing was cord blood. Source of these receptors: a newborn girl in good health.

This clonotype was counted only a few times. The rearrangement links TRBV21-1 to TRBJ1-5; the table's TRBD1 call for D was not verified on the DNA. TRBV21-1 is a recognized pseudogene. The CDR3 extends over 14 amino acids. CDR3 sequence: CATRYQGGNQPQHF. CDR3 DNA sequence: TGTGCCACACGATACCAGGGGGGCAATCAGCCCCAGCATTTT.

The V gene is TRBV12-3 or TRBV12-4, the J gene TRBJ2-1, with D perhaps TRBD1 (6 bases). V lost 1 base and J lost 13, with 20 bases in between. This CDR3 contains 15 residues. The CDR3 reads CASSLGSDNRGTQFF. CDR3 DNA: TGTGCCAGCAGTTTAGGGAGTGACAATAGGGGGACCCAGTTCTTC.

The chain uses TRBV29-1 and TRBJ2-5, with 8 bases that match TRBD1. Germline V CDR1 and CDR2: SQVTM, ANQGSEA. The CDR3 has 9 amino acids. Unmatched junction bases numbered 0, after V lost 2 bases and J lost 13 bases. As DNA, the CDR3 is TGCAGCGTTGAAACAGGGGGGTACTTC. The encoded protein is CSVETGGYF.

There are a few counts of this clonotype. The rearrangement uses TRBV7-6 and TRBJ1-5, with 10 bases lining up with TRBD1. Germline V gene sequence: CDR1 SGHVS, CDR2 FNYEAQ. The CDR3 runs to 16 residues. J was trimmed by 3 bases and V by 2 bases; bases with no gene match: 4. The CDR3: CASSLTDRGNNQPQHF. DNA for the CDR3: TGTGCCAGCAGCTTAACGGACAGGGGGAACAATCAGCCCCAGCATTTT.

This clonotype was seen more than once but under ten times. At one boundary the junction diverges from the germline segment, which might be a read error. The chain is built from TRBV5-5 and TRBJ1-6; perhaps TRBD1 as D (5 bases). Germline lookup yields CDR1 SGHKS and CDR2 YYEKEE (reference sequence). CDR3 length: 17 residues. The CDR3 reads CASSPGRMSSYNSPPHF. The CDR3 coding sequence is TGTGCCAGCAGCCCGGGGCGGATGAGCTCCTATAATTCACCCCCCCACTTT. Supplemented by reference TRBV5-5 and TRBJ1-6, the full variable domain reads DAGVTQSPTHLIKTRGQQVTLRCSPISGHKSVSWYQQVLGQGPQFIFQYYEKEERGRGNFPDRFSARQFPNYSSELNVNALLLGDSALYLCASSPGRMSSYNSPPHFGNGTRLTVT.

The chain has TRBV2 and TRBJ1-1; D gene uncertain. V shed 2 bases and J shed 6 bases, with 13 bases lying between them. The CDR3 covers 14 residues. Germline V lookup: CDR1 SNHLY, CDR2 FYNNEI. The CDR3 sequence is CASSEHSRKSEAFF. CDR3 coding DNA: TGTGCCAGCAGTGAACATTCGAGGAAATCTGAAGCTTTCTTT.

The chain is built from TRBV3-1 and TRBJ2-7, with 11 nucleotides matching TRBD2. Germline V gene data show CDR1 as LGHDT and CDR2 as YNNKEL (reference sequence). The length of the CDR3 is 14 residues. The V and J ends lost 5 bases and 9 bases, in that order; junction bases with no gene match: 9. As DNA, the CDR3 is TGTGCCAGCAGCAGAACGACTAGCGGGGAATTGCAGTACTTC. Translating it yields CASSRTTSGELQYF.

This clonotype was counted at least ten times. J is TRBJ1-5 and V is TRBV6-2 or TRBV6-3, with D unresolved. The length of the CDR3 is 14 residues. V was shortened by 3 bases and J by 0 bases, with 6 bases between the two germline ends. Per germline, CDR1 MNHEY and CDR2 SVGEGT. In nucleotides, the CDR3 is TGTGCCAGCAGTTATCAGAATAGCAATCAGCCCCAGCATTTT. As protein: CASSYQNSNQPQHF.

The V and J genes are TRBV25-1 and TRBJ1-1; 9 bases fit TRBD1. V shed 6 bases, J shed 6 bases, and the junction held 8 bases outside the gene matches. The V gene's germline CDR1 is MGHDK and CDR2 SYGVNS. The CDR3 covers 14 residues. The CDR3 region is CASSSGTGYAEAFF. The CDR3 DNA follows: TGTGCCAGCAGCTCCGGGACAGGGTACGCTGAAGCTTTCTTT.

The V gene is TRBV13, the J gene TRBJ2-2; tentative D call: TRBD2 (6 bases). The germline V gene has CDR1 PRHDT and CDR2 FYEKMQ (reference sequence). The CDR3 covers 18 residues. V dropped 3 bases and J dropped 3 bases, with 20 bases sitting between them. Here the CDR3 reads CASSLDDFSGTHTGELFF. CDR3 coding DNA: TGTGCCAGCAGCTTGGACGACTTCTCCGGGACTCACACCGGGGAGCTGTTTTTT.

CDR3 nucleotides: TGCAGCGTTGACGCCAGGAGAAACACTGAAGCTTTCTTT. It translates to CSVDARRNTEAFF. This chain joins TRBV29-1 and TRBJ1-1; D uncertain. The V end lost 3 bases, the J end lost 2 bases, and 10 bases lay between the germline ends. The CDR3 contains 13 residues. The germline V gene has CDR1 SQVTM and CDR2 ANQGSEA.

This clonotype was recorded a few times. The chain is built from TRBV9 and TRBJ1-1, with D possibly matching TRBD1 (6 bases). The CDR3 length is 15 residues. Deletions cut 5 bases from V and 5 bases from J, with 19 bases between. The germline gives CDR1 SGDLS, CDR2 YYNGEE. CDR3 nucleotide sequence: TGTGCCAGCAGGGCCCCCGGGACATTAGGAACTGAAGCTTTCTTT. Amino acid sequence: CASRAPGTLGTEAFF.

This clonotype has more than one count but fewer than ten. The chain carries TRBV6-1 and TRBJ1-5; D gene ambiguous. Germline V gene sequence: CDR1 MNHNS, CDR2 SASEGT. The V end lost 5 bases, the J end lost 0 bases, and 20 bases lay between the germline ends. The CDR3 loop spans 18 amino acids. This CDR3 reads CASSPEARAYYSNQPQHF. The CDR3 DNA reads TGTGCCAGCAGTCCAGAGGCTCGGGCGTACTATAGCAATCAGCCCCAGCATTTT.

This clonotype occurred a few times. The chain uses TRBV20-1 and TRBJ2-3; the D gene is possibly TRBD1 (6 bases). Trimming took off 4 bases at V and 0 bases at J, with 8 bases between the two ends. From germline, CDR1 is DFQATT and CDR2 SNEGSKA (reference sequence). The CDR3 totals 13 residues. DNA of the CDR3: TGCAGTGCTACCGACAGGAGCACAGATACGCAGTATTTT. This encodes CSATDRSTDTQYF.

The CDR3: CSLFGRGREKLFF. CDR3 nucleotide sequence: TGCAGCCTGTTCGGACGGGGGCGCGAAAAACTGTTTTTT. The J gene is TRBJ1-4, the V gene TRBV29-1; the D gene is possibly TRBD1 (6 bases). Trimming left V 8 bases short and J 8 bases short, with 18 bases between. The CDR3 totals 13 residues. Germline V gene data show CDR1 as SQVTM and CDR2 as ANQGSEA.

This chain connects TRBV24-1 to TRBJ2-7, with D tentatively TRBD2 (6 bases). The CDR3 runs to 13 residues. Germline V gives CDR1 KGHDR, CDR2 SFDVKD. V was trimmed by 7 bases and J by 0 bases, leaving 9 bases between them. CDR3: CATRGTGSYEQYF. The CDR3 nucleotides read TGTGCCACCAGGGGGACTGGCTCCTACGAGCAGTACTTC.

CDR3 in amino acids: CASSLDTLQTQYF. CDR3 nucleotide sequence: TGTGCCAGCAGCTTGGATACATTACAGACCCAGTACTTC. J is TRBJ2-5 and V is TRBV5-6, with D unresolved. Germline CDR1 SGHDT, CDR2 YYEEEE. This CDR3 has 13 amino acids. Trimming left V 0 bases short and J 6 bases short, with 9 bases between.

This clonotype was counted between two and nine times. A single base separates this from a much larger clone, so it may be a read error. The chain links TRBV5-1 to TRBJ2-4; 9 nucleotides agree with TRBD2. The germline V gene has CDR1 SGHRS and CDR2 YFSETQ. This CDR3 has 16 residues. J gave up 0 bases and V 0 bases, and 1 base lay outside the gene matches. The CDR3 region has the DNA TGCGCCAGCAGCTTGGGACTAGCGGAAGCCAAAAACATTCAGTACTTC. It codes for CASSLGLAEAKNIQYF.

This chain uses TRBV6-5 with TRBJ2-1; D not certain. CDR3 size: 14 residues. Germline V CDR1 and CDR2: MNHEY, SVGAGI. Trimming pared 4 bases from V and 2 bases from J, leaving 9 bases between. The CDR3 reads CASSSLRAYNEQFF. CDR3 bases: TGTGCCAGCAGTTCTCTCCGGGCCTACAATGAGCAGTTCTTC.

The J gene is TRBJ1-2, the V gene TRBV5-5; 7 nucleotides match TRBD1. This CDR3 is built from 15 residues. V trimming: 2 bases; J trimming: 8 bases; junction bases outside the gene matches: 12. CDR1 is SGHKS and CDR2 is YYEKEE in the germline V gene (reference sequence). CDR3 nucleotides: TGTGCCAGCAGCTTCGGCCCAGGGGGAAAGGGGGGCTACACCTTC. Protein product: CASSFGPGGKGGYTF.